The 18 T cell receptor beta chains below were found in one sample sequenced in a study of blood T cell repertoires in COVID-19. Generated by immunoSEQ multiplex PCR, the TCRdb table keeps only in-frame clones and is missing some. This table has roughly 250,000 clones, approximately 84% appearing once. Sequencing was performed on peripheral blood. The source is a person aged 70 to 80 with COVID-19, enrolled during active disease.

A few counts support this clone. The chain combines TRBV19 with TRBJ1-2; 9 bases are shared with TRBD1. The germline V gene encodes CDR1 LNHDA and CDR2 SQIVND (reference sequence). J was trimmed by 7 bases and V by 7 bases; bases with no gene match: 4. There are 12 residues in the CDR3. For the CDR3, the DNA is TGTGCCAGTATTCCGACAGGGGGTGGCTACACCTTC. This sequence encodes CASIPTGGGYTF.

This chain's CDR3 is CASNFEDRVHEQYF. The CDR3 coding sequence is TGCGCCAGCAACTTCGAGGACAGGGTCCACGAGCAGTACTTC. J is TRBJ2-7 and V is TRBV5-1, with 8 nucleotides matching TRBD1. The V gene end was trimmed by 6 bases and the J gene end by 5 bases; junction bases not matched to a gene: 10. The CDR3 length is 14 residues. Germline V gene data show CDR1 as SGHRS and CDR2 as YFSETQ. Together with reference TRBV5-1 and TRBJ2-7, the CDR3 gives the full variable domain: KAGVTQTPRYLIKTRGQQVTLSCSPISGHRSVSWYQQTPGQGLQFLFEYFSETQRNKGNFPGRFSGRQFSNSRSEMNVSTLELGDSALYLCASNFEDRVHEQYFGPGTRLTVT.

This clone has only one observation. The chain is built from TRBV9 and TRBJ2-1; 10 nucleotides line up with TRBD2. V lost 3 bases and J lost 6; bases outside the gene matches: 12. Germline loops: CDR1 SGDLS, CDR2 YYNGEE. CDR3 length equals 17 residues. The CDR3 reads CASSAPGLASVVNEQFF. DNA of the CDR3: TGTGCCAGCAGCGCGCCGGGACTAGCGTCTGTCGTCAATGAGCAGTTCTTC.

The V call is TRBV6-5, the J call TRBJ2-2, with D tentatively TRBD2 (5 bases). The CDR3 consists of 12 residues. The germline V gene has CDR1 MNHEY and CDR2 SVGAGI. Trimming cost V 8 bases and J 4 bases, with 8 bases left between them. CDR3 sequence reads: CASSRVTGELFF. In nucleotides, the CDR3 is TGTGCCAGCTCGAGGGTCACCGGGGAGCTGTTTTTT.

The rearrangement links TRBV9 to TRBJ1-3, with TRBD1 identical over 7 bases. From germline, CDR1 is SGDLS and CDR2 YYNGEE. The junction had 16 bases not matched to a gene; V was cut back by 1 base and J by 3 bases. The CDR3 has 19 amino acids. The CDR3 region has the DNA TGTGCCAGCAGCGTATCGCGTAGGCTCAGGGGGACGGATGGAAACACCATATATTTT. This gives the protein CASSVSRRLRGTDGNTIYF.

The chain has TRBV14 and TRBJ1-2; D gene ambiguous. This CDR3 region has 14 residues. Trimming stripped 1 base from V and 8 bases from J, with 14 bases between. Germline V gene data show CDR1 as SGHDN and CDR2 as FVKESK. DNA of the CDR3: TGTGCCAGCAGCCAAGTGCGGGGTAAAGGAGGCTACACCTTC. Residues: CASSQVRGKGGYTF. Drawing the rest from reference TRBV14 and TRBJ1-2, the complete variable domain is EAGVTQFPSHSVIEKGQTVTLRCDPISGHDNLYWYRRVMGKEIKFLLHFVKESKQDESGMPNNRFLAERTGGTYSTLKVQPAELEDSGVYFCASSQVRGKGGYTFGSGTRLTVV.

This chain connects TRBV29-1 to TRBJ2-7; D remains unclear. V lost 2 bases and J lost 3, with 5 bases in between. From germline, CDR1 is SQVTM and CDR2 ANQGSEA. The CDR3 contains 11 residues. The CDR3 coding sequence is TGCAGCGTTGAATCCAGCTACGAGCAGTACTTC. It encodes CSVESSYEQYF.

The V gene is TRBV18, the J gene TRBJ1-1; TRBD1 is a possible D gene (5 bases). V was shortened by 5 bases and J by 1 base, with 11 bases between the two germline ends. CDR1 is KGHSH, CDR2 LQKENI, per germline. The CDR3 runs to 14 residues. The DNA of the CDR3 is TGTGCCAGCTCATCGACAGTTCAGAACACTGAAGCTTTCTTT. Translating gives CASSSTVQNTEAFF.

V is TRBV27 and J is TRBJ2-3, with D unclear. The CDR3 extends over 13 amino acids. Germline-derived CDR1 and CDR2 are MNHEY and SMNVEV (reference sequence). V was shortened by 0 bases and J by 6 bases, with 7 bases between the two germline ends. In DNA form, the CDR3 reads TGTGCCAGCAGTTTATCCTACTTTGATACGCAGTATTTT. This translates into CASSLSYFDTQYF.

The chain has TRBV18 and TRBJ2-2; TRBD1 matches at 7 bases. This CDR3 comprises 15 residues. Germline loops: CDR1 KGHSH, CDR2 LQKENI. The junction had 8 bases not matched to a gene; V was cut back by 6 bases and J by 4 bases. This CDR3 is CASSPWGTVTGELFF. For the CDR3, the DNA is TGTGCCAGCTCCCCGTGGGGGACAGTCACCGGGGAGCTGTTTTTT.

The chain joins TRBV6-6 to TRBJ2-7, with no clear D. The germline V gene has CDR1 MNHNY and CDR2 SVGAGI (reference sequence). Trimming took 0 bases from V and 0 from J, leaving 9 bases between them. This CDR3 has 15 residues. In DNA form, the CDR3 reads TGTGCCAGCAGTTACTCCAAGTCGAGCTCCTACGAGCAGTACTTC. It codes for CASSYSKSSSYEQYF.

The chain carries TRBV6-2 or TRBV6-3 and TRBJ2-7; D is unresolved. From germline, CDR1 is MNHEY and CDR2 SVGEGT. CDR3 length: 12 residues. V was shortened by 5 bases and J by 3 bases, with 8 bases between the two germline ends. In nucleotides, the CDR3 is TGTGCCAGCAGTAGTGGCCTCTACGAGCAGTACTTC. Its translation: CASSSGLYEQYF.

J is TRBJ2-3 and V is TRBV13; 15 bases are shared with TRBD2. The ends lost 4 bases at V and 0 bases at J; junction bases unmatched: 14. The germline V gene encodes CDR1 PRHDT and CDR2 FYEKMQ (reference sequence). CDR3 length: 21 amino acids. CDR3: CASSSLEGTSGGFASTDTQYF. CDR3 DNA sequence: TGTGCCAGCAGCTCATTAGAAGGGACTAGCGGGGGGTTTGCTAGCACAGATACGCAGTATTTT.

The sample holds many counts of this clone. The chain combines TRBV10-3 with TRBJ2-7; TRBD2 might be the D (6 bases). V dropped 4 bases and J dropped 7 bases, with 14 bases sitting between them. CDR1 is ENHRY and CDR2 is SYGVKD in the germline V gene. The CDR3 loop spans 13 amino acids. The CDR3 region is CAISGGVAVEQYF. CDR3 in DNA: TGTGCCATCAGTGGGGGGGTAGCTGTGGAGCAGTACTTC.

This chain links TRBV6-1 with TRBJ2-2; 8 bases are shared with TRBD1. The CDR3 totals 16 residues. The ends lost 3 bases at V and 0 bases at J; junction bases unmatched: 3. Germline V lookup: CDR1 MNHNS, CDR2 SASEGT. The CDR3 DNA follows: TGTGCCAGCAGTGACTGGACAGGGTCGAACACCGGGGAGCTGTTTTTT. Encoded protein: CASSDWTGSNTGELFF.

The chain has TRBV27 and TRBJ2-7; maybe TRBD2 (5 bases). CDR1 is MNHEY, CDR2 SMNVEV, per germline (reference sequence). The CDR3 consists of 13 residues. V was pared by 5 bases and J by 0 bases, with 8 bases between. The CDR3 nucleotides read TGTGCCAGCAGTGCCGCGGGCTCCTACGAGCAGTACTTC. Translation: CASSAAGSYEQYF.

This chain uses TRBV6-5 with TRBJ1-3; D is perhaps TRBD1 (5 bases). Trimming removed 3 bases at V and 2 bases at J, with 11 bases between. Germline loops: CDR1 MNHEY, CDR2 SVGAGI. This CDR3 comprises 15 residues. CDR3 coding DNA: TGTGCCAGCAGTTATATAGGGGCCCCTGGAAACACCATATATTTT. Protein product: CASSYIGAPGNTIYF.

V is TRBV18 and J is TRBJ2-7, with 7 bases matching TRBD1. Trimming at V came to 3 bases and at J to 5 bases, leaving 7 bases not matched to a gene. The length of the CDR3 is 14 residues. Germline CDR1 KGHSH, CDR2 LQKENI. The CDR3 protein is CASSPTGTVHEQYF. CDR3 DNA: TGTGCCAGCTCACCTACCGGGACAGTCCACGAGCAGTACTTC.